The rows below give T cell receptor beta chains drawn from one sample of a study of cytomegalovirus exposure and HLA in healthy donors. Only in-frame clones appear in the TCRdb table, and some are missing; sequencing was by immunoSEQ multiplex PCR. The repertoire holds more than 95,000 clones, with 9.5% to 15% as singletons. The sequenced material came from PBMCs. Every receptor here comes from a man aged 40-49 years in good health and CMV-seropositive. Both conserved end residues are part of each CDR3. D genes are given only for firm matches. Clone sizes are given selectively: once, few, many, or a class where the clone is expanded.

TRBJ2-5 | - | - | TRBV6-1 | TGTGCCAGCAGGCTGGGGGGACAAGAGACCCAGTACTTC | CASRLGGQETQYF
TRBJ2-7 | TRBD1 | few | TRBV2 | TGTGCCAGCGCCTCGGACAGGGGGGGGCAGTACTTC | CASASDRGGQYF
TRBJ2-5 | TRBD1 | - | TRBV5-8 | TGTGCCAGCAGCTTCGGACAGGCACAAGAGACCCAGTACTTC | CASSFGQAQETQYF
TRBJ2-1 | TRBD2 | few | TRBV6-5 | TGCGCCAGCAGTTTTCCGACTAGCGGGCCGAACAATGAGCAGTTCTTC | CASSFPTSGPNNEQFF
TRBJ1-1 | - | few | TRBV6-6 | TGTGCCAGCAGCCGGACAGAAGCGCCTGAAGCTTTCTTT | CASSRTEAPEAFF
TRBJ1-4 | TRBD1 | - | TRBV19 | TGTGCCAGTAGTATAGAGGGCGGCAGGGGGACGATCGTACGGAAACTGTTTTTT | CASSIEGGRGTIVRKLFF
TRBJ1-1 | - | - | TRBV2 | TGTGCCAGGGTACAGGAGTGGGGCACTGAAGCTTTCTTT | CARVQEWGTEAFF
TRBJ2-7 | TRBD1 | - | TRBV6-1 | TGTGCCAGCAGTGGCCGGGGACAGGGTACCACCTACGAGCAGTACTTC | CASSGRGQGTTYEQYF
TRBJ2-3 | TRBD2 | few | TRBV27 | TGTGCCAGCAGTCCACGGACTAGCGGTCCCACAGATACGCAGTATTTT | CASSPRTSGPTDTQYF
TRBJ2-5 | TRBD2 | - | TRBV27 | TGTGCCAGCAGTCTAGGACTAGCGGGAGGAGAGACCCAGTACTTC | CASSLGLAGGETQYF
TRBJ1-2 | TRBD1 | few | TRBV19 | TGTGCCAGTAACCCCCAGGGGGGCGGCTATGGCTACACCTTC | CASNPQGGGYGYTF
TRBJ2-7 | TRBD2 | few | TRBV28 | TGTGCCAGCTGTGGCGGGAGTGTGCAGTACTTC | CASCGGSVQYF
TRBJ2-3 | - | few | TRBV4-3 | TGCGCCAGCAGCCAAGTAGTCGGGCAGGACTCTAGCACAGATACGCAGTATTTT | CASSQVVGQDSSTDTQYF
TRBJ2-1 | - | - | TRBV7-7 | TGTGCTAGCAGCTTACGGGAATTCAATGAGCAGTTCTTC | CASSLREFNEQFF
TRBJ2-7 | - | few | TRBV4-2 | TGTGCCAGCAGCCAAGATCCCGGGACTCGAGCCCACGAGCAGTACTTC | CASSQDPGTRAHEQYF
TRBJ1-2 | - | few | TRBV6-1 | TGTGCCAGCAGTGAAGGGAGAAGAGTCTATGGCTACACCTTC | CASSEGRRVYGYTF
TRBJ1-2 | - | few | TRBV5-6 | TGTGCCAGCAGCTTGGAAACAGGAACCACACATGGTGGCTACACCTTC | CASSLETGTTHGGYTF
TRBJ1-1 | - | few | TRBV5-1 | TGCGCCAGCAGCTTGGACAGGAACACTGAAGCTTTCTTT | CASSLDRNTEAFF
TRBJ2-3 | TRBD1 | - | TRBV6-6 | TGTGCCAGCAGAGCACAGGGGGGTCCAGATACGCAGTATTTT | CASRAQGGPDTQYF
TRBJ2-7 | TRBD1 | few | TRBV29-1 | TGCAGCGTGGAGACAGGGGTCTACGAGCAGTACTTC | CSVETGVYEQYF
TRBJ1-5 | - | - | TRBV19 | TGTGCCAGTAGGGAGGGGGGGGGCAATCAGCCCCAGCATTTT | CASREGGGNQPQHF
TRBJ2-2 | TRBD1 | - | TRBV6-1 | TGTGCCAGCAGTGGGTCCGGGACAGCGAACACCGGGGAGCTGTTTTTT | CASSGSGTANTGELFF
TRBJ1-5 | - | - | TRBV6-5 | TGTGCCAGCAGGGGCGGGGGGGGAAATCAGCCCCAGCATTTT | CASRGGGGNQPQHF
TRBJ2-7 | TRBD1 | few | TRBV6-6 | TGTGCCAGCAGCCTCCCCCCGGGACAGGGTAAAGGCGAGCAGTACTTC | CASSLPPGQGKGEQYF
TRBJ1-4 | TRBD1 | few | TRBV16 | TGTGCCAGCAGCCAATCCCGAACAGGGGGAACCGCTAATGAAAAACTGTTTTTT | CASSQSRTGGTANEKLFF
TRBJ2-1 | TRBD2 | few | TRBV12-5 | TGTGCCACTAGTGGCCGAGGACTAGCGGGAGGGGTTTACTACAATGAGCAGTTCTTC | CATSGRGLAGGVYYNEQFF
TRBJ2-7 | - | few | TRBV18 | TGTGCCAGCTCACCGTGGCAGTCGTACGAGCAGTACTTC | CASSPWQSYEQYF
TRBJ2-7 | TRBD2 | few | TRBV6-5 | TGTGCCAGCAACCTAACCAGACTAGCGGGCGAGCAGTACTTC | CASNLTRLAGEQYF
TRBJ2-1 | TRBD2 | - | TRBV28 | TGTGCCAGCAGTTTGGGGACTAGCGGGAGTTATGGTGAGCAGTTCTTC | CASSLGTSGSYGEQFF
TRBJ2-7 | TRBD1 | - | TRBV7-9 | TGTGCCAGCACCCGACAGGGTATCGAGTTCGAGCAGTACTTC | CASTRQGIEFEQYF
TRBJ1-1 | - | few | TRBV11-3 | TGTGCCAGCAGCTTAGGTCCAGTTAACACTGAAGCTTTCTTT | CASSLGPVNTEAFF
TRBJ2-1 | TRBD2 | few | TRBV28 | TGTGCCAGCAAGCTTCCGGGACTAGTCTCCTACAATGAGCAGTTCTTC | CASKLPGLVSYNEQFF
TRBJ1-1 | - | few | TRBV7-6 | TGTGCCAGCAGCTTATTGGGGGGAACTGAAGCTTTCTTT | CASSLLGGTEAFF
TRBJ1-5 | - | few | TRBV10-2 | TGCGCCAGCAGGGGGCAGAATCAGCCCCAGCATTTT | CASRGQNQPQHF